This TCR beta chain was recorded in a study of T cells after posttransplantation cyclophosphamide. General study points: Blood and skin or GI T cell repertoires showed limited TRB overlap. After PTCy, TRB diversity resembled that of CNI/methotrexate controls.

The protocol was immunoSEQ multiplex PCR, while the TCRdb copy is restricted to in-frame clones and leaves out a portion. The sample consists of about 24,000 clones, about 82% of them appearing once. A remark on this clone: Its antigen is currently unknown.

Germline V lookup: CDR1 SGHTA, CDR2 FQGNSA. V shed 1 base, J shed 5 bases, and the junction held 10 bases outside the gene matches. CDR3 size: 17 residues. The sequence derives from a woman in her sixties with a blood cancer, CMV-positive, and with a related stem cell donor. The rearrangement uses TRBV7-2 and TRBJ2-2; 7 bases are a match to TRBD2. What was sequenced was PBMCs. The CDR3 reads CASSLDGGRAQTGELFF. The CDR3 DNA is TGTGCCAGCAGCTTAGACGGGGGGAGGGCACAAACCGGGGAGCTGTTTTTT.